This T cell receptor beta chain comes out of a study of spatial heterogeneity in lung cancer. Across the whole study: The approximately 72 donors had untreated early-stage non-small cell lung cancer.

Described time point: blood at routine non-recurrence follow-up after resection. From tumor, nontumor lung or frozen PBMC, whole RNA was taken unsorted for sequencing. V was cut by 6 bases and J by 5 bases, with 10 bases left in between. The germline gives CDR1 MNHNY, CDR2 SVGAGI (reference sequence). The CDR3 spans 13 residues. Carried by each TCR cDNA molecule was a unique molecular identifier. TCRdb re-called the 5' RACE reads with MiXCR, one entry per CDR3 protein. Of about 120,000 distinct CDR3 sequences listed, about a tenth were seen once; the top ten hold roughly 26%. The sample in question was PBMCs, obtained at follow-up. The sequence came from a female donor with early-stage non-small cell lung cancer. The chain employs TRBV6-6 and TRBJ1-4; no firm D call. CDR3 sequence: CASRGRENEKLFF. CDR3 nucleotides: TGTGCCAGCAGGGGGAGGGAGAATGAAAAACTGTTTTTT.